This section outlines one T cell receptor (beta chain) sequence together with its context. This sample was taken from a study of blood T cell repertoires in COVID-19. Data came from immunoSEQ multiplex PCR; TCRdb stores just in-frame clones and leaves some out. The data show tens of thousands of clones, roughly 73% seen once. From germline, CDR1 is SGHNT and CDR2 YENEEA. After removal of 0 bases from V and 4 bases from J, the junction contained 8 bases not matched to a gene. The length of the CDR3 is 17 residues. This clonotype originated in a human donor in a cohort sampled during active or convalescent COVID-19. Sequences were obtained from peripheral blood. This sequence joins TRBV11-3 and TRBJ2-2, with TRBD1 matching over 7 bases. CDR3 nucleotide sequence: TGTGCCAGCAGCTTAGATCTCGCGACAGGGAGCACCGGGGAGCTGTTTTTT. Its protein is CASSLDLATGSTGELFF.